This record looks at one T cell receptor (beta chain) sequence and its context. Enrolment of Seattle patients took place during active infection, and they were followed longitudinally. The data derive from a study of blood T cell repertoires in COVID-19. Study-wide background: Sites across the United States, Italy and Spain contributed samples from acute and convalescent COVID-19.

Original processing notes: Amplification of reference gene primers was used by the study to estimate nucleated cell counts. Using immunoSEQ multiplex PCR, the repertoire was profiled, and TCRdb retains in-frame clones only, with some absent. V and J calls and clone size come straight from that table; D and trimming were deduced from the DNA. The data show more than 200,000 clones, with 65% to 90% seen just once and under 14% held by the top ten. The CDR3 length is 16 residues. Trimming at V came to 0 bases and at J to 4 bases, leaving 5 bases not matched to a gene. The V gene's germline CDR1 is LGHNA and CDR2 YSLEER.

This TCR derives from a man aged 50 to 59 with COVID-19, enrolled during active disease. The sequencing input was peripheral blood. The chain recombines TRBV4-3 with TRBJ1-4, with TRBD1 matching over 7 bases. Here the CDR3 reads CASSQETGEGNEKLFF. For the CDR3, the DNA is TGCGCCAGCAGCCAAGAAACAGGGGAAGGTAATGAAAAACTGTTTTTT.